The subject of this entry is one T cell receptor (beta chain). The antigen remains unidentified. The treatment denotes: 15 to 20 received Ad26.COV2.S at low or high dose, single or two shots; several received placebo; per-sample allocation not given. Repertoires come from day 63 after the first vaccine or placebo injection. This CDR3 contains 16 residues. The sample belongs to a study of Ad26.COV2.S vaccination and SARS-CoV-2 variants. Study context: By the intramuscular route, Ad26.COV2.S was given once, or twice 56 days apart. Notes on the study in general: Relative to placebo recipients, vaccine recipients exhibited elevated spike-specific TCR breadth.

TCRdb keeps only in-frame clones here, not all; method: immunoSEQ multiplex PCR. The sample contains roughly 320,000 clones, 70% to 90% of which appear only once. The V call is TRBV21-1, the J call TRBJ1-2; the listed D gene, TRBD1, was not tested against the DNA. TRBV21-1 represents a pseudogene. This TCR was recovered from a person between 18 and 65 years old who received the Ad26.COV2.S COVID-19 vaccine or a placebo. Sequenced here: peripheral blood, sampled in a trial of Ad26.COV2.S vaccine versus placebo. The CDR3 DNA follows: TGTGCCAGCAGCAAAGAGAGGACAGGCCTTAACTATGGCTACACCTTC. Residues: CASSKERTGLNYGYTF.